The source of this T cell receptor (beta chain) is a study of T cells in Graves' hyperthyroidism and ophthalmopathy. It was considered stable Graves' hyperthyroidism when ophthalmopathy did not progress within 18 months. For the diagnoses, clinical symptoms, serum thyroxine and TRAb, thyroid ultrasound and orbital computed tomography were used. Germline trimming cut 6 bases from V and 5 bases from J; bases unmatched to any gene: 5. The germline gives CDR1 SEHNR, CDR2 FQNEAQ (reference sequence). This CDR3 has 13 amino acids. Study findings and constraints: In the blood, most expanded thyroid clonotypes above 0.001 appeared as well. Patients with ophthalmopathy were separated from those with stable hyperthyroidism by a 13 V-J model.

A remark on this clonotype: What it recognizes is unknown.

From RNA transcripts, TCR beta CDR3 regions were amplified. HTBI primers were used for first-round RT-PCR of the TCR CDR3. TCRdb ran MiXCR on the multiplex PCR reads and lists one entry per CDR3 protein. Of around 690,000 distinct CDR3 sequences listed, around 16% are singletons. The source material was blood. The sequence came from a man aged 45-65 years with Graves' hyperthyroidism. The rearrangement uses TRBV7-9 and TRBJ2-7, with 9 positions matching TRBD1. CDR3 sequence reads: CASRGQGSNEQYF. Written as DNA, the CDR3 is TGTGCCAGCAGGGGACAGGGTAGCAACGAGCAGTACTTC.